This T cell receptor (beta chain) is drawn from a study of blood T cells in healthy people across ages. Per sample, no less than 5.5 micrograms of total RNA were extracted. With respect to this clonotype: One end of the junction is discordant with germline, which a read error may explain.

The CDR3 extends over 13 amino acids. CDR1 and CDR2 (germline): SGHTA, FQGNSA. PCR was performed a second time for about 7 to 12 cycles using a sample-barcoded 5' primer and a J-beta primer mix. MiXCR, applied by TCRdb to the 5' RACE reads, yields one record per CDR3 protein. Of 1.5 million to 2 million distinct CDR3 sequences in the sample, 28% are singletons; the top ten hold approximately 7.7%. The TCR sequence derives from a woman between 25 and 40 years old in good health. This chain connects TRBV7-2 to TRBJ1-4; D might be TRBD1 (5 bases). The sequenced sample was blood. The CDR3 here is CASSLAGREKRFF. The CDR3 DNA is TGTGCCAGCAGCTTAGCGGGACGGGAAAAACGGTTTTTT.